This paragraph covers one T cell receptor (beta chain) sequence. The data originate from a study of control samples from healthy donors and cancer patients. The CDR3 runs to 14 residues. V trimming: 2 bases; J trimming: 5 bases; junction bases outside the gene matches: 7. Germline CDR1 is GTSNPN and CDR2 is SVGIG (reference sequence). Measured with immunoSEQ multiplex PCR; TCRdb has only the in-frame clones, and not every one. The data contain roughly 89,000 clones, around 92% of them singletons. This chain uses TRBV30 with TRBJ1-2, with 8 bases matching TRBD1. What was sequenced was blood. The clonotype comes from a man aged 50 to 59 in good health. The CDR3 DNA is TGTGCCTGGAGTACAGGACAGGGCGCTTATGGCTACACCTTC. As protein: CAWSTGQGAYGYTF.